Here is one T cell receptor (beta chain) with its context. Germline-derived CDR1 and CDR2 are SGDLS and YYNGEE. The CDR3 contains 16 residues. The V end was cut by 0 bases, the J end by 4 bases, with 14 bases between. The data stem from a study of shared clonotypes between healthy human individuals. Clones were read by immunoSEQ multiplex PCR, and TCRdb kept only the in-frame ones, dropping some. The sample includes around 690,000 clones, about 90% of them seen just once. Sequenced input: memory CD8+ T cells from PBMCs. Subset of the sample: CD45RO+ cells pooled with CCR7-negative TemRA cells. The source of this sequence is a man aged 18 to 29 in good health. Some clones in this sample may be carry-over from other donors' samples. The chain is built from TRBV9 and TRBJ2-1; D uncertain. The CDR3 is CASSVGGDNVYNEQFF. The CDR3 bases are TGTGCCAGCAGCGTAGGTGGGGATAACGTGTACAATGAGCAGTTCTTC.